This TCR beta chain was identified in a study of cytomegalovirus exposure and HLA in healthy donors. CDR1 and CDR2 from the germline V gene are SGHRS and YFSETQ. Trimming took off 4 bases at V and 3 bases at J, with 17 bases between the two ends. The CDR3 runs 15 residues. Comment on this clone: The antigen remains undetermined.

The donors belonged to the approximately 130-subject validation cohort, separate from the 666-subject first cohort. Data came from immunoSEQ multiplex PCR; TCRdb stores just in-frame clones and leaves some out. The table shows more than 130,000 clones, with 88% occurring only once. Study results and caveats: Researchers counted 164 TCR beta chains as cytomegalovirus-associated. Per published reports, the classifier diagnosed cytomegalovirus status with high specificity and sensitivity.

The gene calls are TRBV5-1 and TRBJ2-7; a possible D gene is TRBD2 (5 bases). The sample taken for sequencing was PBMCs. The source of this sequence is a woman younger than 30 in good health and CMV-seropositive. CDR3 nucleotides: TGCGCCAGCAGCCCGGACTCTAACGGGCACTACGAGCAGTACTTC. Its protein product is CASSPDSNGHYEQYF. Variable domain in full (rest from reference TRBV5-1 and TRBJ2-7): KAGVTQTPRYLIKTRGQQVTLSCSPISGHRSVSWYQQTPGQGLQFLFEYFSETQRNKGNFPGRFSGRQFSNSRSEMNVSTLELGDSALYLCASSPDSNGHYEQYFGPGTRLTVT.